A selection of T cell receptor beta chains follows, all from one sample in a study of blood T cell repertoires in COVID-19. The method was immunoSEQ multiplex PCR; TCRdb's version includes in-frame clones alone and lacks a portion of them. Of approximately 80,000 clones listed, 85% to 90% are singletons. Sequenced: peripheral blood. These receptors came from a man aged 35 to 55 with acute or convalescent COVID-19. CDR3s include the opening cysteine and the closing phenylalanine or tryptophan. D genes are given only for firm matches. Clone size is shown for a subset of rows, as once, few, many or a class of expanded clone.

clone size,D gene,J gene,V gene,CDR3 DNA,CDR3 protein
NA,TRBD1,TRBJ1-2,TRBV2,TGTGCCAGCAGTGAGGGGACAGACTATGGCTACACCTTC,CASSEGTDYGYTF
once,TRBD2,TRBJ2-1,TRBV6-4,TGTGCCAGCAGTGAAGCGGGAGGGTCCTACAATGAGCAGTTCTTC,CASSEAGGSYNEQFF
once,TRBD1,TRBJ1-2,TRBV6-1,TGTGCCAGCAGTGAAGCCCGGACAGGAACTGGCTACACCTTC,CASSEARTGTGYTF
NA,NA,TRBJ1-2,TRBV15,TGTGCCACCAGCAGAGTGGGGCAAGGCTACACCTTC,CATSRVGQGYTF
NA,NA,TRBJ2-7,TRBV12-3/TRBV12-4,TGTGCCAGCACCGTCGGTCCCAGGGAGCAGTACTTC,CASTVGPREQYF
NA,TRBD1,TRBJ1-6,TRBV6-5,TGTGCCAGCAGCTACGACCCCGGGACAGGGACCGTCCCCCTCCACTTT,CASSYDPGTGTVPLHF
NA,TRBD2,TRBJ2-7,TRBV5-8,TGTGCCAGCAGCTTGGCCCGGGAGGGCGAGCAGTACTTC,CASSLAREGEQYF
NA,NA,TRBJ1-3,TRBV7-2,TGTGCCAGCAGCGCCCCGGGGTCGTCCGGAAACACCATATATTTT,CASSAPGSSGNTIYF
NA,TRBD1,TRBJ2-5,TRBV6-2/TRBV6-3,TGTGCCAGCAGTCGACAGGGGCCGGGAGAGACCCAGTACTTC,CASSRQGPGETQYF
NA,NA,TRBJ2-2,TRBV19,TGTGCCAGTAGTTTAGCAGTGAACACCGGGGAGCTGTTTTTT,CASSLAVNTGELFF
NA,TRBD2,TRBJ2-1,TRBV24-1,TGTGCCACCAGTGATTGGGGACTAGCGGGAGAAGGGAATGAGCAGTTCTTC,CATSDWGLAGEGNEQFF
NA,NA,TRBJ1-6,TRBV7-2,TGTGCCACCGATACGGGGGACGCAGTTTCACCCCTCCACTTT,CATDTGDAVSPLHF
NA,TRBD1,TRBJ1-1,TRBV5-5,TGTGCCAGCAGCCCCCAGGGGGCTTTTTATAACACTGAAGCTTTCTTT,CASSPQGAFYNTEAFF
NA,TRBD2,TRBJ2-1,TRBV28,TGTGCCAGCACCCTAGAGGGGGGGGGCGTCACTAGCGGGAGGGGAAGGAACAATGAGCAGTTCTTC,CASTLEGGGVTSGRGRNNEQFF
NA,NA,TRBJ2-7,TRBV3-1/TRBV3-2,TGTGCCAGCAGCCAACCAGGGTCCGACTACGAGCAGTACTTC,CASSQPGSDYEQYF
NA,NA,TRBJ1-1,TRBV19,TGTGCCAGTAGTGGGGGGTACCTGGCTGAAGCTTTCTTT,CASSGGYLAEAFF
NA,NA,TRBJ1-5,TRBV5-1,TGCGCCAGCAGCTCGGACAGCCTCAATCAGCCCCAGCATTTT,CASSSDSLNQPQHF
NA,NA,TRBJ1-2,TRBV5-1,TGCGCCAGCAGCTTGGATTCGATCGGGGGCTACACCTTC,CASSLDSIGGYTF
NA,TRBD1,TRBJ1-3,TRBV2,TGTGCCACTTCCACGAAAGGGGGCTCCTCTGGAAACACCATATATTTT,CATSTKGGSSGNTIYF
NA,TRBD1,TRBJ2-3,TRBV11-2,TGTGCCAGCAGCTCCCGGACAGGCTTAGATACGCAGTATTTT,CASSSRTGLDTQYF
once,NA,TRBJ1-1,TRBV5-1,TGCGCCAGCAGCTTGGGGGTTTCAGGGGCTGGTGAAGCTTTCTTT,CASSLGVSGAGEAFF
once,NA,TRBJ2-1,TRBV5-8,TGTGCCAGCAGCTTGCATTGGCTAGGGGGCAATGAGCAGTTCTTC,CASSLHWLGGNEQFF
NA,TRBD1,TRBJ1-4,TRBV5-1,TGCGCCAGCAGCTTGGAGGGGGCCGGGACAGTTAATGAAAAACTGTTTTTT,CASSLEGAGTVNEKLFF
NA,NA,TRBJ1-1,TRBV18,TGTGCCAGCTCACCGTTCGCCGGGGAGATCGGTGAAGCTTTCTTT,CASSPFAGEIGEAFF
NA,TRBD1,TRBJ1-1,TRBV3-1/TRBV3-2,TGTGCCAGCAGCCAGGAAAGACAGGGGGTAGGGTACACTGAAGCTTTCTTT,CASSQERQGVGYTEAFF
NA,TRBD2,TRBJ2-5,TRBV7-8,TGTGCCAGCAGCTTAGGGGGGGGAATACAAGAGACCCAGTACTTC,CASSLGGGIQETQYF
NA,TRBD1,TRBJ1-2,TRBV4-3,TGCGCCAGCAGCCAAGATTCGACAGGGGATGGAGGCTACACCTTC,CASSQDSTGDGGYTF
NA,NA,TRBJ2-1,TRBV20-1,TGCAGTGCTAGTTGGCGGGCCCGCTACAATGAGCAGTTCTTC,CSASWRARYNEQFF
NA,NA,TRBJ2-5,TRBV10-1,TGCGCCAGCAGTGAGAGAGGGATTTCAACGGAGACCCAGTACTTC,CASSERGISTETQYF
NA,NA,TRBJ1-2,TRBV6-4,TGTGCCAGCAGTGGACAGGCTAACTATGGCTACACCTTC,CASSGQANYGYTF
NA,NA,TRBJ2-1,TRBV18,TGTGCCAGCTCAGCCGGCCTAGACCGACAGGTTAAAAATGAGCAGTTCTTC,CASSAGLDRQVKNEQFF
once,TRBD1,TRBJ1-6,TRBV7-3,TGTGCCAGCAGCCTGGGACAGGGAGGCTCACCCCTCCACTTT,CASSLGQGGSPLHF
NA,TRBD1,TRBJ2-3,TRBV3-1/TRBV3-2,TGTGCCAGCAGCCCTAGGACAGGGCTGGATACGCAGTATTTT,CASSPRTGLDTQYF
NA,TRBD1,TRBJ1-1,TRBV4-3,TGCGCCAGCAGCCAAGGGCTAAGGGACAGATTCACTGAAGCTTTCTTT,CASSQGLRDRFTEAFF
NA,NA,TRBJ2-1,TRBV4-3,TGCGCCAGCAGCCAAAATGCGAGCTCCTACAATGAGCAGTTCTTC,CASSQNASSYNEQFF
NA,TRBD1,TRBJ2-7,TRBV5-6,TGTGCCAGCAGCCGAGGGACAGGGGCGTCCTACGAGCAGTACTTC,CASSRGTGASYEQYF